The 22 T cell receptor beta chains below were found in one sample sequenced in a study of cytomegalovirus exposure and HLA in healthy donors. 13 Jbeta primers and 60 Vbeta primers were used for the PCR. Clones were sequenced by immunoSEQ multiplex PCR, and TCRdb holds only the in-frame ones, with some missing. The sample carries about 140,000 clones, around 80% recorded once. Material: PBMCs. The receptors shown here come from a woman in her 30s in good health and CMV-seronegative.

J is TRBJ2-7 and V is TRBV6-1; TRBD1 agrees at 8 bases. The V gene end was trimmed by 4 bases and the J gene end by 1 base; junction bases not matched to a gene: 9. Germline V gene lookup returns CDR1 MNHNS and CDR2 SASEGT. This CDR3 is built from 16 residues. The CDR3 here is CASSVRAWDRSYEQYF. The CDR3, as DNA: TGTGCCAGCAGTGTTCGGGCGTGGGACAGGTCCTACGAGCAGTACTTC.

This chain links TRBV30 with TRBJ2-6, with D perhaps matching TRBD1 (6 bases). The germline gives CDR1 GTSNPN, CDR2 SVGIG (reference sequence). V was shortened by 3 bases and J by 2 bases, with 8 bases between the two germline ends. The CDR3 covers 14 residues. CDR3 residues: CAWRGAPGANVLTF. The CDR3 DNA is TGTGCCTGGAGGGGGGCTCCTGGGGCCAACGTCCTGACTTTC.

The chain is built from TRBV30 and TRBJ2-7, with a possible D match to TRBD2 (5 bases). The length of the CDR3 is 16 residues. Germline V gene sequence: CDR1 GTSNPN, CDR2 SVGIG (reference sequence). V was cut by 2 bases and J by 2 bases, with 19 bases left in between. Here the CDR3 DNA reads TGTGCCTGGAGTCGATGGAGGCAGCGTATTACCTACGAGCAGTACTTC. Translation gives CAWSRWRQRITYEQYF.

This sequence joins TRBV18 and TRBJ1-4, with 10 bases identical to TRBD1. The CDR3 contains 15 residues. Germline CDR1 reads KGHSH; CDR2 reads LQKENI. Trimming cost V 4 bases and J 8 bases; bases outside gene matches: 7. CDR3 protein: CASSRPGTGEEKLFF. DNA of the CDR3: TGTGCCAGCTCACGTCCCGGGACAGGGGAGGAAAAACTGTTTTTT.

This chain joins TRBV7-9 and TRBJ2-3; 8 bases align to TRBD2. The CDR3 totals 14 residues. Germline assignment: CDR1 SEHNR and CDR2 FQNEAQ (reference sequence). The trim removed 7 bases at V and 1 base at J, leaving 4 bases unmatched. CDR3 loop: CASTSGGRTDTQYF. Here the CDR3 DNA reads TGTGCCAGCACCTCGGGGGGGCGCACAGATACGCAGTATTTT.

This chain uses TRBV5-1 with TRBJ2-7, with TRBD2 matching over 10 bases. Germline CDR1 reads SGHRS; CDR2 reads YFSETQ. The length of the CDR3 is 15 residues. With V trimmed by 0 bases and J by 3 bases, 3 bases remained unmatched. CDR3 sequence: CASSLGTSGVYEQYF. DNA of the CDR3: TGCGCCAGCAGCTTGGGGACTAGCGGAGTCTACGAGCAGTACTTC. The variable domain in full, with the rest retrieved from reference TRBV5-1 and TRBJ2-7, is KAGVTQTPRYLIKTRGQQVTLSCSPISGHRSVSWYQQTPGQGLQFLFEYFSETQRNKGNFPGRFSGRQFSNSRSEMNVSTLELGDSALYLCASSLGTSGVYEQYFGPGTRLTVT.

This clone appeared a few times. The chain links TRBV7-2 to TRBJ2-7; TRBD2 matches 12 bases. CDR3 length: 16 residues. After removal of 4 bases from V and 4 bases from J, the junction contained 8 bases not matched to a gene. Germline CDR1 and CDR2: SGHTA and FQGNSA. CDR3 protein: CASSSRTSGARYEQYF. The DNA for the CDR3 is TGTGCCAGCAGCTCAAGGACTAGCGGGGCCAGGTACGAGCAGTACTTC.

This clone has just one count. The rearrangement uses TRBV6-5 and TRBJ2-3, with TRBD1 as a possible D gene (5 bases). The V gene's germline CDR1 is MNHEY and CDR2 SVGAGI. This CDR3 contains 14 residues. The germline V and J ends were trimmed by 4 bases and 0 bases, with 8 bases remaining between them. The CDR3 loop reads CASSLQASTDTQYF. CDR3 DNA sequence: TGTGCCAGCAGTTTACAGGCTAGCACAGATACGCAGTATTTT.

V gene TRBV27 combines with J gene TRBJ2-1; D possibly corresponds to TRBD1 (5 bases). In germline, CDR1 is MNHEY, CDR2 SMNVEV (reference sequence). V was cut by 1 base and J by 4 bases, with 14 bases left in between. CDR3 length: 16 residues. The CDR3 loop reads CASSLFAGHPYNEQFF. The CDR3 DNA is TGTGCCAGCAGTTTATTCGCCGGACACCCTTACAATGAGCAGTTCTTC.

V is TRBV6-1 and J is TRBJ1-5, with unresolved D. The CDR3 runs to 14 residues. V was clipped by 8 bases and J by 1 base, with 12 bases between them. CDR1 is MNHNS, CDR2 SASEGT, per germline. For the CDR3, the DNA is TGTGCCAGCCATGTGTCGGGGAGCAATCAGCCCCAGCATTTT. It codes for CASHVSGSNQPQHF.

The V and J genes are TRBV2 and TRBJ2-1; 15 bases map to TRBD2. The V gene's germline CDR1 is SNHLY and CDR2 FYNNEI. The CDR3 contains 15 residues. Trimming cost V 6 bases and J 9 bases; bases outside gene matches: 6. CDR3 protein: CASSRTSGGAGEQFF. CDR3 coding DNA: TGTGCCAGCAGCCGGACTAGCGGGGGGGCCGGTGAGCAGTTCTTC.

The V and J genes are TRBV28 and TRBJ1-1; TRBD1 might be the D (5 bases). V was shortened by 5 bases and J by 0 bases, with 16 bases between the two germline ends. Looked up from germline, CDR1 is MDHEN and CDR2 is SYDVKM. CDR3 length: 16 residues. The CDR3: CASSPYTRQMNTEAFF. CDR3 DNA: TGTGCCAGCAGTCCCTACACGAGACAGATGAACACTGAAGCTTTCTTT.

The V and J genes are TRBV18 and TRBJ2-2; D is unresolved. CDR3 length: 15 residues. The germline V and J ends were trimmed by 2 bases and 0 bases, with 7 bases remaining between them. The germline V gene encodes CDR1 KGHSH and CDR2 LQKENI. CDR3 coding DNA: TGTGCCAGCTCACCAGCACTTACGAACACCGGGGAGCTGTTTTTT. Its protein is CASSPALTNTGELFF.

The chain recombines TRBV29-1 with TRBJ1-2, with 9 bases aligning to TRBD1. Germline loops: CDR1 SQVTM, CDR2 ANQGSEA. This CDR3 region has 12 residues. Unmatched junction bases numbered 1, after V lost 2 bases and J lost 6 bases. In nucleotides, the CDR3 is TGCAGCGTTGAAACAGGGGGCCATGGCTACACCTTC. Translating it yields CSVETGGHGYTF. Looking up the rest from reference TRBV29-1 and TRBJ1-2 gives the full variable domain: SAVISQKPSRDICQRGTSLTIQCQVDSQVTMMFWYRQQPGQSLTLIATANQGSEATYESGFVIDKFPISRPNLTFSTLTVSNMSPEDSSIYLCSVETGGHGYTFGSGTRLTVV.

The chain is built from TRBV19 and TRBJ2-1; 8 nucleotides align to TRBD2. The trim removed 9 bases at V and 2 bases at J, leaving 3 bases unmatched. Germline V gene data show CDR1 as LNHDA and CDR2 as SQIVND (reference sequence). The CDR3 covers 13 residues. The CDR3, as DNA: TGTGCCAGCACTAGCGGCCCCTACAATGAGCAGTTCTTC. It encodes CASTSGPYNEQFF.

V is TRBV25-1 and J is TRBJ1-2, with D possibly TRBD1 on 5 matching bases. The CDR3 spans 14 residues. CDR1 is MGHDK, CDR2 SYGVNS, per germline. V lost 3 bases, J lost 1 base, and 9 bases lay in between. As DNA, the CDR3 is TGTGCCAGCAGTGAGTACGGGGGTAACTATGGCTACACCTTC. This gives the protein CASSEYGGNYGYTF.

The V gene is TRBV27, the J gene TRBJ2-1; TRBD2 agrees at 10 bases. This CDR3 is 14 amino acids long. The germline V gene has CDR1 MNHEY and CDR2 SMNVEV (reference sequence). The trim removed 2 bases at V and 10 bases at J, leaving 5 bases unmatched. The CDR3 DNA sequence: TGTGCCAGCAGTTTAAGCGGGGGGGCAAGGGAGCAGTTCTTC. It encodes CASSLSGGAREQFF.

In its sample, this clone was seen a few times. This chain uses TRBV5-4 with TRBJ1-1; the D is unclear. Trimming shortened V by 2 bases and J by 14 bases, and 19 bases separated the two germline ends. Germline values: CDR1 SGHNT, CDR2 YYREEE (reference sequence). This CDR3 contains 13 residues. DNA of the CDR3: TGTGCCAGCAGCTTAGAGGCATTTCGACGGGAATTCTTT. Amino acid sequence: CASSLEAFRREFF.

In its sample, this clone was seen once. Here the CDR3 reads CASRRTLQETQYF. The CDR3 DNA follows: TGTGCCAGCAGGAGGACTTTGCAAGAGACCCAGTACTTC. The chain employs TRBV2 and TRBJ2-5; D perhaps matches TRBD2 (5 bases). The germline V gene encodes CDR1 SNHLY and CDR2 FYNNEI. This CDR3 is built from 13 residues. The V and J ends lost 6 bases and 2 bases respectively, with 10 bases between them.

This chain connects TRBV7-2 to TRBJ1-1; D not certain. The V gene lost 2 bases and the J gene lost 11 bases, with 12 bases spanning the gap. Per germline, CDR1 SGHTA and CDR2 FQGNSA. The CDR3 length is 12 residues. Here the CDR3 DNA reads TGTGCCAGCAGCTTAAGCGGGGATCTTGCTTTCTTT. Translated: CASSLSGDLAFF.

CDR3 loop: CASSKTALSYNEQFF. CDR3 DNA: TGTGCCAGCAGCAAAACTGCCCTCTCCTACAATGAGCAGTTCTTC. The chain joins TRBV7-9 to TRBJ2-1; D not certain. V lost 5 bases and J 0 bases, leaving 11 bases between the germline ends. CDR3 length: 15 residues. The germline CDR1 and CDR2 sequences are SEHNR and FQNEAQ (reference sequence). Filled out from reference TRBV7-9 and TRBJ2-1, the complete variable domain reads DTGVSQNPRHKITKRGQNVTFRCDPISEHNRLYWYRQTLGQGPEFLTYFQNEAQLEKSRLLSDRFSAERPKGSFSTLEIQRTEQGDSAMYLCASSKTALSYNEQFFGPGTRLTVL.

The rearrangement uses TRBV10-3 and TRBJ1-1, with D hard to call. Germline CDR1 ENHRY, CDR2 SYGVKD. Between the trimmed V and J ends, which lost 3 bases and 7 bases, there was a span of 9 bases. The CDR3 loop spans 12 amino acids. The CDR3 spells CAISDSGGEAFF. CDR3 in DNA: TGTGCCATCAGTGACAGCGGTGGTGAAGCTTTCTTT.